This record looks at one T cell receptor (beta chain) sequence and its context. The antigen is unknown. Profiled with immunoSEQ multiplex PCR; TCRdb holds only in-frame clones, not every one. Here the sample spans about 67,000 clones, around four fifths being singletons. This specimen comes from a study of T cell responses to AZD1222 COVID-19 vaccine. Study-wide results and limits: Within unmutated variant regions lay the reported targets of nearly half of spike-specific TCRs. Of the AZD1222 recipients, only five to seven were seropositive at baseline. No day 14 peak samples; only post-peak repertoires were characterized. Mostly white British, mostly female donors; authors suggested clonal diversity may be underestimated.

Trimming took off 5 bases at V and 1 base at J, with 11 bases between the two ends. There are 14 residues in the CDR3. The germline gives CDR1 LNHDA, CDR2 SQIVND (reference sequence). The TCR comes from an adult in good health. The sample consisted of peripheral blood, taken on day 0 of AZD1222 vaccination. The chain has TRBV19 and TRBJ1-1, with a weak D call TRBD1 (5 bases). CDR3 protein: CASSAAGPNTEAFF. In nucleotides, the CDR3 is TGTGCCAGTAGTGCGGCGGGACCGAACACTGAAGCTTTCTTT.